This is a list of T cell receptor beta chains from one sample in a study of early T cells in non-severe SARS-CoV-2 infection. TCRdb re-analysed the 5' RACE reads in MiXCR, keeping a single row per CDR3 protein. The repertoire includes roughly 29,000 distinct CDR3 sequences, about 5.8% of them detected once, and about 24% sits in the top ten. What was sequenced was whole blood. These receptors all stem from an adult who was a healthcare worker with PCR-confirmed SARS-CoV-2 infection or an uninfected control (not recorded which). Both conserved end residues are trimmed from each CDR3.

v_gene | CDR3aa
TRBV12-3/TRBV12-4 | ASGTLGRGQLQH
TRBV27 | ASSLYGFSGANVLT
TRBV19 | ASSYTQGKGEKLF
TRBV3-1 | ASSRLINYGYT
TRBV25-1 | ASSEWGARGPYEQY
TRBV4-2 | ASSPEFYSGANVLT
TRBV7-2 | ASSLAGTGLNEQF
TRBV28 | ASSLLSGGRGNEQF
TRBV18 | ASSQGRNTEAF
TRBV19 | ATNGGMEKLF
TRBV20-1 | SARDPVAGGLNNKQF
TRBV10-1 | ASPNGGAPYNEQF
TRBV12-3/TRBV12-4 | ASSPSRGPYGYT
TRBV3-1 | ASSQALNTEAF
TRBV20-1 | SARSASGSLNNEQF
TRBV7-6 | ASSSGTGGLNEQF
TRBV4-1 | ASSPPRGLITGTEAF
TRBV12-3/TRBV12-4 | ASSFWGNTEAF
TRBV11-2 | ASSSPRPGQGAYNEQF
TRBV7-8 | ASSLANRFSPLH
TRBV30 | AWHGVNYGYT
TRBV10-3 | AIRDSGIYEQF
TRBV7-6 | ASSLAPAGGTGELF
TRBV9 | ASSDGQTNTEAF
TRBV2 | ASSEGFGEKMGETQY
TRBV27 | ASSLHLSSYEQY
TRBV3-1 | ASSQDLVGPQY
TRBV12-3/TRBV12-4 | ASSFGRNEQF
TRBV29-1 | SVDRGGRSDTQY
TRBV18 | ASSPRVAGSGGEQF
TRBV11-3 | ASSARTRDEQF
TRBV18 | ASSPPFSAVNTEAF
TRBV7-9 | ASSFQYADTQY
TRBV20-1 | SARTSGRGNEQF
TRBV14 | ASSLLGGLSTDTQY
TRBV6-1 | ASSEQGARTYEQY
TRBV10-3 | AIRVDRGDEQY
TRBV19 | ASSIRGARTGELF
TRBV4-3 | ASSVGLGSTWEQY
TRBV5-1 | ASSSTTGAPGEQY
TRBV7-3 | ASSLMEGAGTDTQY
TRBV2 | ASSVGQGESYGYT
TRBV29-1 | SVSGQGANYGYT
TRBV20-1 | SAFAGTSAYEQY
TRBV14 | ASSYEDLYEQY
TRBV6-5 | ASSSPSAGNLYEQY
TRBV7-3 | ASSLTGTGEDTQY
TRBV4-2 | ASSRDRNNQPQH
TRBV7-9 | ASSSLETSGYNEQF
TRBV30 | ALSGNSYNEQF
TRBV6-6 | ASNLDISNTGELF